Listed below are T cell receptor beta chains from one sample, sequenced in a study of shared clonotypes between healthy human individuals. The repertoire was sequenced with immunoSEQ multiplex PCR; TCRdb's copy has only in-frame clones and lacks some. The repertoire includes millions of clones, around 96% of them detected once, and more than 0.95% sits in the top ten. Sequenced: naive CD8+ T cells sorted from blood. The receptor set was obtained from a man between 18 and 29 years old in good health. Each CDR3 is given with its conserved first and last residue.

j_call v_call cdr3_aa
TRBJ1-4 TRBV5-1 CASADRDRGAKLFF
TRBJ2-3 TRBV28 CAIDGGGYSASDTQYF
TRBJ1-5 TRBV30 CAWSISDSNQPQHF
TRBJ1-4 TRBV27 CASSLATPGATNEKLFF
TRBJ1-1 TRBV7-2 CASSYRGHTEAFF
TRBJ2-1 TRBV6-1 CASSEASGQGPFSSYNEQFF
TRBJ2-7 TRBV6-1 CASSTYEQYF
TRBJ2-7 TRBV5-5 CASSLSRAGLEQYF
. TRBV5-1 CASSLSTGPSYEQYF
TRBJ1-6 TRBV11-1 CASSYMGNSPLHF
TRBJ1-2 TRBV4-1 CASSPRLVGIDYGYTF
TRBJ1-5 TRBV19 CASSIGFRDSNQPQHF
TRBJ2-5 TRBV6-1 CASSEEFIGGFGETQYF
TRBJ2-7 TRBV11-3 CASSRAVEQYF
TRBJ2-5 TRBV28 CASSYGGLGETQYF
TRBJ1-4 TRBV6-5 CASAVLGGVEKLFF
TRBJ2-2 TRBV7-6 CASSLAGPGELFF
TRBJ1-3 TRBV30 CAWSLQGNTIYF
TRBJ2-7 TRBV6-6 CASSYEDIHEQYF
TRBJ1-1 TRBV27 CASSNPGATEAFF
TRBJ2-7 TRBV30 CAWSVGSGSDEQYF
TRBJ1-2 TRBV7-9 CASSSTGTTAYGYTF
TRBJ1-5 TRBV7-2 CASSLDGRGYSNQPQHF
TRBJ2-2 TRBV4-1 CASSQRTGMNTGELFF
TRBJ1-6 TRBV6-5 CASSPSVGFNSPLHF
TRBJ2-2 TRBV27 CASALGRTGELFF
TRBJ2-3 TRBV6-1 CASSEAALLLAGTDTQYF
TRBJ2-7 TRBV7-9 CASTLSVGSDEQYF
TRBJ2-7 TRBV27 CASSPLGLAVYEQYF
TRBJ2-7 TRBV7-9 CASSRDGLSYEQYF
TRBJ2-7 TRBV28 CASLSGQGYEQYF
TRBJ1-1 TRBV19 CASSATGNTEAFF
TRBJ2-1 TRBV5-1 CASSLDGQGADEQFF
TRBJ2-1 TRBV2 CAIPGQGRNEQFF
TRBJ1-5 TRBV27 CASSFTGSNQPQHF
TRBJ1-6 TRBV5-6 CASSPGPNSPLHF
TRBJ2-7 TRBV19 CASSILAGETYEQYF
TRBJ2-7 TRBV13 CASSQGLASSYEQYF
TRBJ2-7 TRBV27 CASSLSGLSEQYF
TRBJ2-2 TRBV28 CASSQADWGNTGELFF
TRBJ1-2 TRBV14 CASSQEEWVGYTF
TRBJ1-3 TRBV7-9 CASSLDGTGFGNTIYF
TRBJ2-7 TRBV5-6 CASSLGLAGDEQYF
TRBJ2-7 TRBV4-2 CASSQADFFNDEQYF
TRBJ1-2 TRBV19 CASSEAQGLGYTF
TRBJ2-4 TRBV19 CASSIDREGSDIQYF
TRBJ2-7 TRBV7-8 CASSLEASSGYEQYF
TRBJ2-1 TRBV7-9 CASSSTGNEQFF
TRBJ2-2 TRBV4-3 CASSQDWLAGSNTGELFF
TRBJ2-7 TRBV30 CAWRPAGKVLYEQYF
TRBJ2-2 TRBV9 CASSQTGANTGELFF